This TCR beta chain was recovered during a study of cytomegalovirus exposure and HLA in healthy donors. The PCR was carried out with 60 Vbeta primers and 13 Jbeta primers. Under the authors' procedure: Among the unique TCR beta chains that a later analysis counted, about 84 million in all, roughly 9.9 million were shared. Some clones are missing from TCRdb's copy, which holds only in-frame ones; the method was immunoSEQ multiplex PCR. V and J calls and clone size are given by that table; D and trimming were obtained from the DNA. The sample contains more than 85,000 clones, roughly three quarters of which appear only once. Germline V gene data show CDR1 as MNHNS and CDR2 as SASEGT. V lost 3 bases to trimming and J lost 4 bases, with 10 bases between them. CDR3 size: 14 residues. Study-level results: Near-uniform donor sequencing depth was presumed by presence/absence analyses. By HLA locus, TCR association rates varied in a later analysis, with DRB1 showing the most and HLA-C the fewest. Prediction of most subjects' HLA-A and HLA-B alleles by TCR beta sequences was reportedly accurate.

As concerns this clone: Antigen: not known.

This rearrangement joins TRBV6-1 to TRBJ2-1; possibly TRBD2 for D (6 bases). Sequencing input: PBMCs. The clonotype originates from a male donor in good health and CMV-seropositive. The DNA for the CDR3 is TGTGCCAGCAGTGACCGGGACTTATACAATGAGCAGTTCTTC. It codes for CASSDRDLYNEQFF.